The present T cell receptor beta chain was sequenced within a study of T cells after yellow fever vaccination. About the study: Some fractions had low cell numbers, and these were prepared with SMART-Seq v4 Ultra Low Input. Findings of the study overall: Secondary responses were weaker yet peaked faster, day 5 versus 15.

The table lists this clonotype with many counts. Its target is unknown. For TCR, cDNA came from 5'RACE template switching, which added a universal primer site and UMIs. TCRdb recomputed calls from the 5' RACE reads with MiXCR, one row per CDR3 protein. The table lists about 260,000 distinct CDR3 sequences, about 3.9% of them singletons. V was trimmed by 2 bases and J by 7 bases, leaving 20 bases between them. The CDR3 sequence is 15 residues long. CDR1 and CDR2 from the germline V gene are SQVTM and ANQGSEA. This sequence was found in a man in his late teens or twenties who received the YFV17D yellow fever vaccine. The chain combines TRBV29-1 with TRBJ1-2; D is uncertain. This material consisted of PBMCs, taken 15 days after the yellow fever booster vaccination. CDR3 in DNA: TGCAGCGTTGAACCCTCTCTGGACGGGCGCGGTGGCTACACCTTC. Encoded protein: CSVEPSLDGRGGYTF.